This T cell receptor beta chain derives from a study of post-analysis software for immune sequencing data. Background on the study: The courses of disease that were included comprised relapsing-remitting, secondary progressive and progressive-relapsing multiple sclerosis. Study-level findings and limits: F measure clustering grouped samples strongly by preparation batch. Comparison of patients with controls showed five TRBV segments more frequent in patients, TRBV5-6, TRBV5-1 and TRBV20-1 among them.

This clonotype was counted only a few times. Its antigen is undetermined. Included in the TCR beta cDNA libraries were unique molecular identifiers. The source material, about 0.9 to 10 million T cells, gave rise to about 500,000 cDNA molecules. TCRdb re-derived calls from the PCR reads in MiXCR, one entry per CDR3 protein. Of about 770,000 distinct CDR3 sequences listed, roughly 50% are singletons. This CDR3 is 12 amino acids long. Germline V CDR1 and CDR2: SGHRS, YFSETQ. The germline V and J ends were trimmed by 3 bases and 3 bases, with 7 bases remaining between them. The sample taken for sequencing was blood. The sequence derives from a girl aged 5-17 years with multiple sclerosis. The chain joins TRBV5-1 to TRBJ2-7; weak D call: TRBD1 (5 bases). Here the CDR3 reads CASSWQGYEQYF. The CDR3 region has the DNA TGCGCCAGCAGCTGGCAGGGCTACGAGCAGTACTTC.